A selection of T cell receptor beta chains follows, all from one sample in a study of cytomegalovirus exposure and HLA in healthy donors. Some clones are missing from TCRdb's copy, which holds only in-frame ones; the method was immunoSEQ multiplex PCR. Altogether about 190,000 clones are present, 80% to 90% being singletons, with the ten largest covering 1% to 1.5%. The sample comprised PBMCs. These receptors were taken from a man aged 30-40 years in good health and CMV-seronegative. Both conserved end residues are part of each CDR3. The D gene is left open where the match is weak. Clone size is given for some rows only: seen once, a few or many times, or a class if the clone is expanded.

TRBV7-8	NA	TRBJ2-1	NA	CASSLEGLTDRHYNEQFF	TGTGCCAGCAGCTTAGAGGGGCTGACAGACCGACACTACAATGAGCAGTTCTTC
TRBV9	TRBD2	TRBJ2-2	NA	CASSGVGSRTSLRNTGELFF	TGTGCCAGCAGCGGAGTTGGGTCCCGGACTAGCCTAAGGAACACCGGGGAGCTGTTTTTT
TRBV29-1	TRBD1	TRBJ1-2	NA	CSTWDSYGYTF	TGCAGCACGTGGGACAGCTATGGCTACACCTTC
TRBV14	TRBD1	TRBJ1-2	NA	CASSQDRVYGYTF	TGTGCCAGCAGCCAGGACAGGGTCTATGGCTACACCTTC
TRBV4-1	TRBD1	TRBJ1-6	NA	CASSQPLQGVFSPLHF	TGCGCCAGCAGCCAGCCCCTCCAGGGGGTTTTTTCACCCCTCCACTTT
TRBV7-6	TRBD1	TRBJ2-7	NA	CASSLARTGGSHEQYF	TGTGCCAGCAGCTTAGCCCGGACAGGGGGCTCCCACGAGCAGTACTTC
TRBV5-8	TRBD2	TRBJ2-5	NA	CASSFLRKREALGGETQYF	TGTGCCAGCAGCTTCCTTAGAAAACGGGAGGCCCTGGGAGGAGAGACCCAGTACTTC
TRBV25-1	NA	TRBJ2-7	NA	CASSEGVGARAYEQYF	TGTGCCAGCAGTGAAGGAGTGGGGGCTAGGGCCTACGAGCAGTACTTC
TRBV15	NA	TRBJ2-3	NA	CATSRDDTSYDTQYF	TGTGCCACCAGCAGAGATGATACTAGCTACGATACGCAGTATTTT
TRBV7-9	NA	TRBJ2-3	NA	CASSLGGASTDTQYF	TGTGCCAGCAGCTTAGGTGGGGCTAGCACAGATACGCAGTATTTT
TRBV6-1	TRBD2	TRBJ2-1	NA	CASSRGGNSYNEQFF	TGTGCCAGCAGCCGGGGGGGGAACTCCTACAATGAGCAGTTCTTC
TRBV19	NA	TRBJ2-5	NA	CASSIDSQGQETQYF	TGTGCCAGTAGTATAGACTCACAGGGTCAAGAGACCCAGTACTTC
TRBV9	NA	TRBJ2-1	NA	CASSPPRGSYNEQFF	TGTGCCAGCAGCCCTCCCAGGGGTTCCTACAATGAGCAGTTCTTC
TRBV4-2	NA	TRBJ2-3	NA	CASSQDPASSYTDTQYF	TGTGCCAGCAGCCAAGATCCGGCTAGCAGCTACACAGATACGCAGTATTTT
TRBV5-1	TRBD1	TRBJ1-1	NA	CASSPGQGAWTEAFF	TGCGCCAGCAGCCCGGGACAGGGGGCGTGGACTGAAGCTTTCTTT
TRBV21-1	NA	TRBJ2-5	NA	CATRGRGLAETQYF	TGTGCCACCCGGGGCAGGGGTCTGGCAGAGACCCAGTACTTC
TRBV7-9	TRBD1	TRBJ1-2	NA	CASSYNRDREDYGYTF	TGTGCCAGCAGCTACAACCGGGACAGGGAAGACTATGGCTACACCTTC
TRBV18	NA	TRBJ2-7	NA	CASSPRRDEQYF	TGTGCCAGCTCACCACGCAGGGACGAGCAGTACTTC
TRBV6-5	NA	TRBJ1-5	NA	CASRTWPDDQPQHF	TGTGCCAGCAGGACATGGCCTGACGATCAGCCCCAGCATTTT
TRBV5-1	TRBD2	TRBJ2-3	NA	CASSLGGLAGTDTQYF	TGCGCCAGCAGCTTGGGCGGACTAGCGGGCACAGATACGCAGTATTTT
TRBV4-1	NA	TRBJ2-5	NA	CASSRTGDQETQYF	TGCGCCAGCAGCCGAACCGGGGACCAAGAGACCCAGTACTTC
TRBV9	TRBD1	TRBJ2-2	NA	CASSDQGAHTFNTGELFF	TGTGCCAGCAGCGACCAGGGGGCCCACACTTTTAACACCGGGGAGCTGTTTTTT
TRBV27	NA	TRBJ1-1	once	CASSPQGNTEAFF	TGTGCCAGCTCCCCGCAGGGTAACACTGAAGCTTTCTTT
TRBV27	TRBD1	TRBJ1-1	once	CASSPSQGRHESTEAFF	TGTGCCAGCAGCCCTTCACAGGGGCGGCATGAAAGCACTGAAGCTTTCTTT
TRBV2	TRBD1	TRBJ1-4	NA	CASSRDRENNEKLFF	TGTGCCAGCAGTCGGGACAGGGAAAATAATGAAAAACTGTTTTTT
TRBV9	NA	TRBJ1-2	NA	CASSDRVRGYTF	TGTGCCAGCAGCGACAGGGTCAGGGGCTACACCTTC
TRBV5-4	TRBD2	TRBJ2-7	NA	CASSSGTSGTYEQYF	TGTGCCAGCAGTTCCGGGACTAGCGGAACCTACGAGCAGTACTTC
TRBV4-3	NA	TRBJ1-2	NA	CASSQDEQLYGYTF	TGCGCCAGCAGCCAAGATGAGCAACTCTATGGCTACACCTTC
TRBV27	TRBD2	TRBJ2-3	NA	CASRNRPELALSTDTQYF	TGTGCCAGCAGAAACCGCCCGGAACTAGCGCTTAGCACAGATACGCAGTATTTT
TRBV7-9	NA	TRBJ2-7	NA	CASRTDRGYEQYF	TGTGCCAGCAGAACTGATCGGGGTTACGAGCAGTACTTC
TRBV6-5	NA	TRBJ1-2	NA	CASSYRGYGYTF	TGTGCCAGCAGTTACAGGGGGTATGGCTACACCTTC
TRBV18	NA	TRBJ1-2	NA	CASSPAGAKGLGYTF	TGTGCCAGCTCACCAGCGGGGGCCAAAGGCCTGGGCTACACCTTC
TRBV27	NA	TRBJ2-1	NA	CASSLAFGGAAIWGGGNEQFF	TGTGCCAGCAGCCTGGCATTTGGCGGAGCGGCGATTTGGGGAGGTGGGAATGAGCAGTTCTTC
TRBV7-2	TRBD1	TRBJ2-2	once	CASSLDRGANTGELFF	TGTGCCAGCAGCTTAGACAGGGGGGCCAACACCGGGGAGCTGTTTTTT
TRBV18	NA	TRBJ1-4	NA	CASSREGERREKLFF	TGTGCCAGCTCACGGGAAGGGGAAAGGAGAGAAAAACTGTTTTTT
TRBV11-2	TRBD2	TRBJ2-1	NA	CASSLSGSSYNEQFF	TGTGCCAGCAGCCTGAGCGGGAGCTCCTACAATGAGCAGTTCTTC
TRBV9	TRBD1	TRBJ1-5	NA	CASSRTGIYQPQHF	TGTGCCAGCAGTCGGACAGGGATCTATCAGCCCCAGCATTTT
TRBV18	TRBD1	TRBJ1-5	NA	CASSLTGGGSNQPQHF	TGTGCCAGCTCACTGACAGGGGGTGGTAGCAATCAGCCCCAGCATTTT
TRBV19	NA	TRBJ2-1	NA	CASSILAHNEQFF	TGTGCCAGTAGTATACTAGCACACAATGAGCAGTTCTTC
TRBV4-2	NA	TRBJ2-5	NA	CASSQDPPRLTSSRSETQYF	TGTGCCAGCAGCCAAGACCCCCCTCGCTTAACTAGCTCCCGATCGGAGACCCAGTACTTC
TRBV6-1	NA	TRBJ1-1	NA	CASSPRGSGTEAFF	TGTGCCAGTTCCCCCAGGGGAAGCGGCACTGAAGCTTTCTTT
TRBV7-6	TRBD2	TRBJ2-2	few	CASSFSAGGQSNPGELFF	TGTGCCAGCAGCTTTTCGGCGGGAGGGCAAAGTAATCCCGGGGAGCTGTTTTTT
TRBV11-2	NA	TRBJ1-1	NA	CASSLGGGLDTEAFF	TGTGCCAGCAGCCTTGGTGGGGGGTTGGACACTGAAGCTTTCTTT
TRBV19	TRBD1	TRBJ2-7	once	CASSSTGTTYEQYF	TGTGCCAGTAGCTCGACAGGGACCACCTACGAGCAGTACTTC